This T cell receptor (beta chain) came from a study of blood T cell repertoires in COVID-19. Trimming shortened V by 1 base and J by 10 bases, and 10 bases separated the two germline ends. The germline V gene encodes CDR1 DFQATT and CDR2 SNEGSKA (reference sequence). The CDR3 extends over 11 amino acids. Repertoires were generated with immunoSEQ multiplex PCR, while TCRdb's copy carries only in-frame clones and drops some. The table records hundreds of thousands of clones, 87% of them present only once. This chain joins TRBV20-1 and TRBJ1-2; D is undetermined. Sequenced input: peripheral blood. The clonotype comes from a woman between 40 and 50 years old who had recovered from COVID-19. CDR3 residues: CSARGGPLYTF. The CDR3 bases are TGCAGTGCTAGAGGAGGGCCACTCTACACCTTC.